This T cell receptor (beta chain) emerged from a study of shared clonotypes between healthy human individuals. In the study overall: Three plates each covered CD4 naive and memory; CD8 naive two, CD8 memory one. Findings and limits, study-wide: Across subsets, estimated richness was generally greater for naive than for memory populations.

Across several immunoSEQ plates, the genomic DNA of each subset was split evenly. Tens of thousands of T cell genomes, or roughly 200 ng DNA, went into the sorted-subset replicate PCRs. The repertoire was sequenced with immunoSEQ multiplex PCR; TCRdb's copy has only in-frame clones and lacks some. The repertoire has over 400,000 clones, approximately 95% of them found once; the top ten carry approximately 0.067%. Comments on this clone: Its specificity is not known.

V was clipped by 4 bases and J by 7 bases; unmatched bases: 5. Per the germline V gene, CDR1 is SGHRS and CDR2 is YFSETQ. This CDR3 spans 14 amino acids. Sequences were obtained from naive CD4+ T cells sorted from blood. Subset denoted: CD45RA+ positively selected. The genes are TRBV5-1 and TRBJ1-4; 9 bases line up with TRBD1. The clonotype was recovered from a woman aged 30 to 39 in good health. CDR3 DNA: TGCGCCAGCAGCATAGGACAGGGGACTGAAAAACTGTTTTTT. As protein: CASSIGQGTEKLFF.